The 24 T cell receptor beta chains in this list originate from one sample, sequenced in a study of CD8+ T cells in alopecia areata. RNA was isolated and reverse transcribed to cDNA, the sequencing template. Generated by immunoSEQ multiplex PCR, the TCRdb table keeps only in-frame clones and is missing some. The profile covers 210,000 or so clones, with roughly 66% appearing a single time and 1.2% taken by the ten largest. Stated treatment: oral pan-JAK inhibitor, 5-10 mg twice daily. Sequences were derived from CD4+ T cells sorted from blood, sampled between weeks 43 and 45, from a patient treated with tofacitinib. All receptors come from a human donor with alopecia areata.

This chain uses TRBV4-1 with TRBJ1-1; D gene uncertain. CDR3 length: 14 amino acids. From germline, CDR1 is MGHRA and CDR2 YSYEKL. The V gene lost 0 bases and the J gene lost 1 base, with 6 bases spanning the gap. CDR3 residues: CASSQDAENTEAFF. The CDR3 bases are TGCGCCAGCAGCCAAGATGCAGAGAACACTGAAGCTTTCTTT.

The CDR3 region is CAWRGQGISYEQYF. CDR3 DNA sequence: TGTGCCTGGAGGGGACAGGGCATCTCCTACGAGCAGTACTTC. This chain links TRBV30 with TRBJ2-7; 9 positions match TRBD1. Germline CDR1 reads GTSNPN; CDR2 reads SVGIG (reference sequence). The CDR3 runs 14 residues. J gave up 0 bases and V 3 bases, and 3 bases lay outside the gene matches. The full variable domain, its missing parts supplied by reference TRBV30 and TRBJ2-7, is SQTIHQWPATLVQPVGSPLSLECTVEGTSNPNLYWYRQAAGRGLQLLFYSVGIGQISSEVPQNLSASRPQDRQFILSSKKLLLSDSGFYLCAWRGQGISYEQYFGPGTRLTVT.

V is TRBV29-1 and J is TRBJ1-1; 9 bases are a match to TRBD1. V lost 7 bases to trimming and J lost 1 base; unmatched junction nucleotides: 4. This CDR3 comprises 13 residues. Germline V lookup: CDR1 SQVTM, CDR2 ANQGSEA. The CDR3 reads CSGGQGGNTEAFF. For the CDR3, the DNA is TGCAGCGGGGGACAGGGCGGGAACACTGAAGCTTTCTTT.

This chain connects TRBV7-3 to TRBJ2-1, with D possibly being TRBD2 (6 bases). This CDR3 is 13 amino acids long. The ends were cut back, 5 bases at V and 4 bases at J, with 9 bases in the middle. Germline CDR1 and CDR2: SGHTA and FQGTGA. Written as DNA, the CDR3 is TGTGCCAGCAGCCTCGGGACTTACAATGAGCAGTTCTTC. Encoded protein: CASSLGTYNEQFF.

A single count supports this clone. This chain uses TRBV11-2 with TRBJ2-7; D uncertain. Germline lookup yields CDR1 SGHAT and CDR2 FQNNGV. Trimming pared 2 bases from V and 3 bases from J, leaving 5 bases between. CDR3 length equals 12 residues. The CDR3 DNA reads as TGTGCCAGCAGCTTATCGGGCTACGAGCAGTACTTC. Translated: CASSLSGYEQYF.

V gene TRBV2 combines with J gene TRBJ1-2; D remains ambiguous. The CDR3 runs to 14 residues. Germline lookup yields CDR1 SNHLY and CDR2 FYNNEI. V was trimmed by 4 bases and J by 0 bases, leaving 9 bases between them. The chain's CDR3 is CASSASQANYGYTF. CDR3 DNA sequence: TGTGCCAGCAGTGCTTCACAAGCTAACTATGGCTACACCTTC.

A note on this clone: Germline and junction disagree at one end, which may indicate a read error. The V gene is TRBV6-5, the J gene TRBJ1-5, with 8 bases lining up with TRBD1. The CDR3 contains 15 residues. Germline V gives CDR1 MNHEY, CDR2 SVGAGI. DNA for the CDR3: TGTGCCAGCAGTCCTCGGACAGGGTCCAATCAGCCCCAGCATTTC. Its protein product is CASSPRTGSNQPQHF.

By frequency in the sample, this clone is medium-sized. Other DNA sequences in the same sample also yield this CDR3. The J gene is TRBJ2-1, the V gene TRBV6-4; 7 bases fit TRBD1. V gave up 0 bases and J gave up 7 bases; unmatched junction bases: 0. CDR1 MRHNA and CDR2 SNTAGT come from the germline V gene. The CDR3 runs to 13 residues. CDR3 sequence: CASSDSDRNEQFF. In DNA form, the CDR3 reads TGTGCCAGCAGTGACTCGGACAGGAATGAGCAGTTCTTC.

CDR3 in DNA: TGTGCCAGCAGCGAGGGGACAGACTACGAGCAGTACTTC. It specifies CASSEGTDYEQYF. This rearrangement joins TRBV9 to TRBJ2-7; 7 nucleotides align to TRBD1. V lost 3 bases and J lost 3; bases outside the gene matches: 3. CDR1 and CDR2 (germline): SGDLS, YYNGEE. The length of the CDR3 is 13 residues.

This sequence joins TRBV7-2 and TRBJ1-1; D perhaps matches TRBD1 (6 bases). The CDR3 contains 15 residues. In germline, CDR1 is SGHTA, CDR2 FQGNSA. V was clipped by 4 bases and J by 3 bases, with 15 bases between them. The CDR3 is CASSSGWGAYTEAFF. Written as DNA, the CDR3 is TGTGCCAGCAGCTCCGGCTGGGGGGCGTACACTGAAGCTTTCTTT. The variable domain in full, completed from reference TRBV7-2 and TRBJ1-1, reads GAGVSQSPSNKVTEKGKDVELRCDPISGHTALYWYRQSLGQGLEFLIYFQGNSAPDKSGLPSDRFSAERTGGSVSTLTIQRTQQEDSAVYLCASSSGWGAYTEAFFGQGTRLTVV.

This chain uses TRBV29-1 with TRBJ2-3; 8 bases match TRBD1. With V trimmed by 7 bases and J by 3 bases, 3 bases remained unmatched. From germline, CDR1 is SQVTM and CDR2 ANQGSEA. CDR3 length: 12 amino acids. CDR3 bases: TGCAGCGCCGGACAGGGAACAGATACGCAGTATTTT. Translated, it gives CSAGQGTDTQYF.

This clone has more than one count but fewer than ten. J is TRBJ2-7 and V is TRBV11-3; D unclear. There are 14 residues in the CDR3. The germline V gene has CDR1 SGHNT and CDR2 YENEEA. Trimming removed 5 bases from V and 2 bases from J, with 13 bases in between. The CDR3 region is CASSRTTLAYEQYF. For the CDR3, the DNA is TGTGCCAGCAGCCGAACGACCCTCGCCTACGAGCAGTACTTC.

This rearrangement joins TRBV2 to TRBJ2-5, with 7 bases that match TRBD1. This CDR3 spans 14 amino acids. V lost 9 bases, J lost 4 bases, and 11 bases stayed unmatched. Germline V gene sequence: CDR1 SNHLY, CDR2 FYNNEI. The CDR3 DNA sequence: TGTGCCAGTAAAACAGGGGTCTCGGGAGAGACCCAGTACTTC. It is translated as CASKTGVSGETQYF.

This clone has a handful of counts. V usage is TRBV30 and J usage is TRBJ2-3; D is undetermined. V was pared by 5 bases and J by 0 bases, with 12 bases between. The CDR3 has 14 residues. CDR1 and CDR2 (germline): GTSNPN, SVGIG (reference sequence). The CDR3 DNA sequence: TGTGCCTGGGCGAGAGACCTTAGCACAGATACGCAGTATTTT. Translated, it gives CAWARDLSTDTQYF.

This clone was observed a single time. The rearrangement joins TRBV7-6 to TRBJ2-7, with 10 bases matching TRBD2. V shed 1 base, J shed 3 bases, and the junction held 0 bases outside the gene matches. Germline-derived CDR1 and CDR2 are SGHVS and FNYEAQ. The length of the CDR3 is 14 residues. The CDR3 DNA follows: TGTGCCAGCAGCTTAGAGCGGGGGGGCTACGAGCAGTACTTC. Translation: CASSLERGGYEQYF.

The rearrangement joins TRBV2 to TRBJ2-7, with 12 bases lining up with TRBD2. The germline gives CDR1 SNHLY, CDR2 FYNNEI. The CDR3 has 14 amino acids. With V trimmed by 3 bases and J by 3 bases, 0 bases remained unmatched. The CDR3 here is CASSETSGGYEQYF. The CDR3 DNA reads as TGTGCCAGCAGTGAGACTAGCGGGGGCTACGAGCAGTACTTC.

J is TRBJ1-2 and V is TRBV29-1; TRBD1 aligns across 7 bases. Germline-derived CDR1 and CDR2 are SQVTM and ANQGSEA. This CDR3 contains 14 residues. CDR3 amino acids: CTTSGTAGLYGYTF. DNA for the CDR3: TGCACGACAAGTGGGACAGCTGGGTTATATGGCTACACCTTC.

The chain has TRBV29-1 and TRBJ1-1, with no clear D. Germline values: CDR1 SQVTM, CDR2 ANQGSEA. This CDR3 spans 11 amino acids. V gave up 2 bases and J gave up 7 bases, with 8 bases separating them. The CDR3 DNA reads TGCAGCGTTGAAAAAGGCAATGAAGCTTTCTTT. Amino acids: CSVEKGNEAFF. Based on the CDR3 plus reference TRBV29-1 and TRBJ1-1, the full variable domain is SAVISQKPSRDICQRGTSLTIQCQVDSQVTMMFWYRQQPGQSLTLIATANQGSEATYESGFVIDKFPISRPNLTFSTLTVSNMSPEDSSIYLCSVEKGNEAFFGQGTRLTVV.

J is TRBJ1-2 and V is TRBV13, with TRBD1 as a possible D gene (5 bases). The CDR3 has 15 residues. Germline values: CDR1 PRHDT, CDR2 FYEKMQ (reference sequence). V was pared by 0 bases and J by 8 bases, with 16 bases between. CDR3 DNA: TGTGCCAGCAGCTTAGGCCTGGCAGGGTTCGGGGGCTACACCTTC. Amino acids: CASSLGLAGFGGYTF.

The chain has TRBV7-2 and TRBJ1-2, with 7 nucleotides matching TRBD1. The V segment lost 5 bases and the J segment 0 bases; nucleotides outside the gene matches: 6. The CDR3 is made up of 15 amino acids. From germline, CDR1 is SGHTA and CDR2 FQGNSA. Here the CDR3 reads CASSPPGTANYGYTF. The CDR3 region has the DNA TGTGCCAGCAGCCCCCCCGGGACAGCTAACTATGGCTACACCTTC.

The chain recombines TRBV20-1 with TRBJ1-2, with D uncertain. V was cut by 1 base and J by 8 bases, with 8 bases left in between. Germline V gene lookup returns CDR1 DFQATT and CDR2 SNEGSKA (reference sequence). The CDR3 is made up of 11 amino acids. This CDR3 reads CSARGGKGYTF. CDR3 sequence (DNA): TGCAGTGCTAGAGGCGGGAAAGGCTACACCTTC.

This clone was recorded a few times. J is TRBJ2-7 and V is TRBV5-1; 15 nucleotides agree with TRBD2. The CDR3 contains 16 residues. Germline CDR1 is SGHRS and CDR2 is YFSETQ. J was trimmed by 0 bases and V by 6 bases; bases with no gene match: 4. CDR3 bases: TGCGCCAGCAACCCGGGACTAGCGGGGGGCTCCTACGAGCAGTACTTC. It specifies CASNPGLAGGSYEQYF.

The chain uses TRBV30 and TRBJ2-7; TRBD1 matches at 7 bases. J lost 5 bases, V lost 6 bases, and 7 bases had no gene match. Germline CDR1 GTSNPN, CDR2 SVGIG (reference sequence). CDR3 length: 12 residues. The CDR3 DNA sequence: TGTGCCTGTTTAGACAGGGTCAACGAGCAGTACTTC. It translates to CACLDRVNEQYF.

This clone turned up a few times. V usage is TRBV23-1 and J usage is TRBJ2-7; D gene uncertain. TRBV23-1 carries the ORF label, with uncertain function. Trimming cost V 5 bases and J 2 bases, with 13 bases left between them. The CDR3 has 14 amino acids. CDR3 region: CASSGQPHPYEQYF. CDR3 in DNA: TGCGCCAGCAGTGGTCAGCCCCATCCCTACGAGCAGTACTTC.